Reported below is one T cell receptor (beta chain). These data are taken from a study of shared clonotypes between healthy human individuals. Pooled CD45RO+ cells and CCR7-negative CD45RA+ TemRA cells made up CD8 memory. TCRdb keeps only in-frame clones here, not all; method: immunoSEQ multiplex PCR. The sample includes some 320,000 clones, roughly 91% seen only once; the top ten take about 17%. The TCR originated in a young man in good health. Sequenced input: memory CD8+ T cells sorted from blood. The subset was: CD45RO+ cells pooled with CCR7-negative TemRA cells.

The CDR3 loop is CASSFSSHSRPQHF. The CDR3 DNA sequence: TGTGCCAGCAGCTTTAGCAGCCATTCTAGACCCCAGCATTTT. This chain joins TRBV7-2 and TRBJ1-5, with D uncertain. V was trimmed by 3 bases and J by 10 bases, leaving 16 bases between them. The CDR3 contains 14 residues. Germline V gene sequence: CDR1 SGHTA, CDR2 FQGNSA.